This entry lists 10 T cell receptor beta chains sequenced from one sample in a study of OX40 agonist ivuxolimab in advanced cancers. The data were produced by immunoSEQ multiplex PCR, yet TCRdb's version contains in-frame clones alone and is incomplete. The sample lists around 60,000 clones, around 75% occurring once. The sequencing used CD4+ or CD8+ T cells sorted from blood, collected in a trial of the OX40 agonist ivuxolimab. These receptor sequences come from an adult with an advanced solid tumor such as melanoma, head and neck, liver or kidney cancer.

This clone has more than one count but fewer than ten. CDR3 protein: CASRSGGALGETQYF. The CDR3 bases are TGTGCCAGCCGGAGCGGGGGGGCCTTAGGAGAGACCCAGTACTTC. The rearrangement uses TRBV2 and TRBJ2-5; 10 nucleotides agree with TRBD2. The CDR3 has 15 amino acids. V gave up 8 bases and J gave up 4 bases; unmatched junction bases: 10. Germline V gives CDR1 SNHLY, CDR2 FYNNEI.

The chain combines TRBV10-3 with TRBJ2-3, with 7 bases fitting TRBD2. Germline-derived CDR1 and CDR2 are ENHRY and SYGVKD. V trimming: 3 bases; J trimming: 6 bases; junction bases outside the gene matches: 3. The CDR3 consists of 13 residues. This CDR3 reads CAISDLRGDTQYF. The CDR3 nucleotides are TGTGCCATCAGTGACCTGCGGGGGGATACGCAGTATTTT.

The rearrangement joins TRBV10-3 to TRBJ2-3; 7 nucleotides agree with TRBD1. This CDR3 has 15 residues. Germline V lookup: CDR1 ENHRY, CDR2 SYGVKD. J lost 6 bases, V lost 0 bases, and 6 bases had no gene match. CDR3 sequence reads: CAISESGGQGDTQYF. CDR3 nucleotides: TGTGCCATCAGTGAGTCAGGGGGCCAAGGGGATACGCAGTATTTT.

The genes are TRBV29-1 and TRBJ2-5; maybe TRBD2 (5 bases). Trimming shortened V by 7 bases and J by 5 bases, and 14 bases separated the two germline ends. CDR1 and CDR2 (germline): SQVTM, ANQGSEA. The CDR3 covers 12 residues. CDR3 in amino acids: CSATEGRETQYF. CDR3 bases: TGCAGCGCAACAGAGGGCAGGGAGACCCAGTACTTC.

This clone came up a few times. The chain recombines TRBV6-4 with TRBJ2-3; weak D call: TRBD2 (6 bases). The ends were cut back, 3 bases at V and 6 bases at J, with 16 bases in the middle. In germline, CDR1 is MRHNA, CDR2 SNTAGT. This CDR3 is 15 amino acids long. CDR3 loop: CASSEGTSARDTQYF. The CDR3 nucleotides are TGTGCCAGCAGTGAAGGGACTTCAGCTCGCGATACGCAGTATTTT.

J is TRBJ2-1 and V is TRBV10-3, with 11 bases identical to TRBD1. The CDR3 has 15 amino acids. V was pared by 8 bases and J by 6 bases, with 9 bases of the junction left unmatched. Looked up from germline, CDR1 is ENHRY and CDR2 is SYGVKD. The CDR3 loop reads CAIEDKGQGVNEQFF. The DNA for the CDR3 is TGTGCCATCGAGGACAAGGGACAGGGGGTCAATGAGCAGTTCTTC.

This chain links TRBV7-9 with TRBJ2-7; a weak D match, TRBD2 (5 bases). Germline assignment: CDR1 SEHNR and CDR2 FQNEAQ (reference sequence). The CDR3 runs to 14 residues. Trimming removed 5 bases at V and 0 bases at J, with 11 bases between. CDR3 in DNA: TGTGCCAGCAGCCTCCTACGGGACTCCTACGAGCAGTACTTC. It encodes CASSLLRDSYEQYF.

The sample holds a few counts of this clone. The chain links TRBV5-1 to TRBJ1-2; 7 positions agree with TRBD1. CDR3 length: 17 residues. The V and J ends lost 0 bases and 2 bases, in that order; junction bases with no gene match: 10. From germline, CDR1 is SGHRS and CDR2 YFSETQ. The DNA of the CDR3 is TGCGCCAGCAGCTTGGAATGGGACAGAGCTAAGAACTATGGCTACACCTTC. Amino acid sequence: CASSLEWDRAKNYGYTF.

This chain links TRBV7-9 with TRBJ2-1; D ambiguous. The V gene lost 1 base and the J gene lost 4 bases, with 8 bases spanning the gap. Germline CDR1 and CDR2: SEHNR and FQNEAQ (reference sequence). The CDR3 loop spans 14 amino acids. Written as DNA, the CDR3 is TGTGCCAGCAGCTTAGAGCTCGTTTACAATGAGCAGTTCTTC. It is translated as CASSLELVYNEQFF.

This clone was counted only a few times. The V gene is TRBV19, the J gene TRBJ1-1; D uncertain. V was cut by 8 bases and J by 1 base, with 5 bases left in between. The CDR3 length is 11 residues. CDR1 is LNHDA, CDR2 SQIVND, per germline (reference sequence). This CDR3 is CASSKNTEAFF. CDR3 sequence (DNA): TGTGCCAGTTCCAAGAACACTGAAGCTTTCTTT.